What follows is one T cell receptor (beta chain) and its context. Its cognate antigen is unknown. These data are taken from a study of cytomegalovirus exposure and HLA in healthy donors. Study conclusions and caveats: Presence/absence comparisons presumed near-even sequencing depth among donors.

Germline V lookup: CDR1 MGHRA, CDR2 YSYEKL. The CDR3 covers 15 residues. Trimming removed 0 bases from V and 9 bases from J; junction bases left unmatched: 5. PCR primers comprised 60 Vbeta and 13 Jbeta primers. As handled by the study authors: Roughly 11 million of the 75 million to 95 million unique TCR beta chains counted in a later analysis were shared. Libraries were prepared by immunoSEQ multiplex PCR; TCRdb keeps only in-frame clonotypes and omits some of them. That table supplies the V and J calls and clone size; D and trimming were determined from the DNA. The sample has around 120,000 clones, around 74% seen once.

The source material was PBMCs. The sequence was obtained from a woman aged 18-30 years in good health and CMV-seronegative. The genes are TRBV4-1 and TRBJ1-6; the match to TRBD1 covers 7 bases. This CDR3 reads CASSQDRYRGSPLHF. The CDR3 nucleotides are TGCGCCAGCAGCCAAGATAGGTACAGGGGTTCACCCCTCCACTTT.